Listed below are T cell receptor beta chains from one sample, sequenced in a study of PD-L1 blockade in urothelial cancer. The method was immunoSEQ multiplex PCR; TCRdb's version includes in-frame clones alone and lacks a portion of them. The repertoire holds under 90,000 clones, with roughly 90% as singletons. Sequencing used PBMCs, obtained around atezolizumab (anti-PD-L1) treatment. All receptors come from a man aged 55 to 69 with urothelial cancer. The CDR3 runs from the conserved cysteine through the conserved F or W. Fields, in order: CDR3 protein, J gene, CDR3 length, V gene.

CASSQVVAMGVNEQFF,TRBJ2-1,16,TRBV4-2
CASSSPSRTGGPYEQYF,TRBJ2-7,17,TRBV7-3
CASRPRSLGLYEQYF,TRBJ2-7,15,TRBV2
CASSPTDRDGSPLHF,TRBJ1-6,15,TRBV6-5
CAWSVSAGMETQYF,TRBJ2-5,14,TRBV30
CASSRTEKNIQYF,TRBJ2-4,13,TRBV7-9
CASSQDHSLSTGYGYTF,TRBJ1-2,17,TRBV4-3
CAWKRLAGGSSYNEQFF,TRBJ2-1,17,TRBV30
CASSGGTSGAPDTQYF,TRBJ2-3,16,TRBV28
CATSPSLEGANEKLFF,TRBJ1-4,16,TRBV15
CASSPGQGKQPQHF,TRBJ1-5,14,TRBV11-3
CASSLDPGPYSNTEAFF,TRBJ1-1,17,TRBV5-1
CSGARGVDGYTF,TRBJ1-2,12,TRBV29-1
CASSRSGYEQYF,TRBJ2-7,12,TRBV13
CASSVGGAGGKETQYF,TRBJ2-5,16,TRBV2
CASSQGDGYNQPQHF,TRBJ1-5,15,TRBV7-2
CASRSGRLWEGELFF,TRBJ2-2,15,TRBV6-5
CASSLERGSYNEQFF,TRBJ2-1,15,TRBV7-3
CASSPSGGAFGELFF,TRBJ2-2,15,TRBV9
CASSPGQLGANVLTF,TRBJ2-6,15,TRBV18
CASSIPGDSLSNEKLFF,TRBJ1-4,17,TRBV19
CASSSWTSGDYEQYF,TRBJ2-7,15,TRBV5-5